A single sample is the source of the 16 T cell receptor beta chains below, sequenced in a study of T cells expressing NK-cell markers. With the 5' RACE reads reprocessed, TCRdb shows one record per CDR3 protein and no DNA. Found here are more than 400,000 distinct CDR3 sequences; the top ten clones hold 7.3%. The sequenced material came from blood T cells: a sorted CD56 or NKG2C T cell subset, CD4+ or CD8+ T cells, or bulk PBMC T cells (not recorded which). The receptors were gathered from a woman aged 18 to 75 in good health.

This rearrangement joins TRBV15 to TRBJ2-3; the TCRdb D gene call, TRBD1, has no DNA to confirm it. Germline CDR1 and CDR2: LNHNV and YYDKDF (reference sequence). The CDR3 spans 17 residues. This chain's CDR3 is CATSRGRGTSSTDTQYF.

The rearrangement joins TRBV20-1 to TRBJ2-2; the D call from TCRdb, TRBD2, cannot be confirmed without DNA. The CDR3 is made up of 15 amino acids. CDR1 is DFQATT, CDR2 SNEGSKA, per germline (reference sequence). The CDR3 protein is CSARPGLEGPGELFF.

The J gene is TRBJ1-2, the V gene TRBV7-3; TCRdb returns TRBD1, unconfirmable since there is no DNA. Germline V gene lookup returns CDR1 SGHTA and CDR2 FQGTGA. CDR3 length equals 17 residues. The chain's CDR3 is CASSPTNLRAGRYGYTF. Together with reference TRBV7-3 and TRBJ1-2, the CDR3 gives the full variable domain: GAGVSQTPSNKVTEKGKYVELRCDPISGHTALYWYRQSLGQGPEFLIYFQGTGAADDSGLPNDRFFAVRPEGSVSTLKIQRTERGDSAVYLCASSPTNLRAGRYGYTFGSGTRLTVV.

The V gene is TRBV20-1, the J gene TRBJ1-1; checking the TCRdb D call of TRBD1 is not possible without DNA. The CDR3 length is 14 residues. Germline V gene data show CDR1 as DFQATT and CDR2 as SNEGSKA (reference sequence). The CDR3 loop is CSARDPRGPPEAFF.

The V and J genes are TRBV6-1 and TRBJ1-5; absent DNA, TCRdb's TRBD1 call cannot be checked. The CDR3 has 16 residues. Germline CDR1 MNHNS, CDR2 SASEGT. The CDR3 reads CASSEEGGTAGQPQHF.

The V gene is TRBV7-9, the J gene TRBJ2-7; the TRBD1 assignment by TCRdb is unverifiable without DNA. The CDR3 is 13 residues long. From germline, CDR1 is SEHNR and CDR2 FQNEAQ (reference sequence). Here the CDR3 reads CASSWGDGVEQYF. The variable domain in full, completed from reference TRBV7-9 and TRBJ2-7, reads DTGVSQNPRHKITKRGQNVTFRCDPISEHNRLYWYRQTLGQGPEFLTYFQNEAQLEKSRLLSDRFSAERPKGSFSTLEIQRTEQGDSAMYLCASSWGDGVEQYFGPGTRLTVT.

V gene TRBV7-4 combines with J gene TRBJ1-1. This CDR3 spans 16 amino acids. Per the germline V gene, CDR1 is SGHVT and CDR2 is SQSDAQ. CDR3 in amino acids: CASSSHRASGAHEAFF. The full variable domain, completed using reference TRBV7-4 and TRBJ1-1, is GAGVSQSPRYKVAKRGRDVALRCDSISGHVTLYWYRQTLGQGSEVLTYSQSDAQRDKSGRPSGRFSAERPERSVSTLKIQRTEQGDSAVYLCASSSHRASGAHEAFFGQGTRLTVV.

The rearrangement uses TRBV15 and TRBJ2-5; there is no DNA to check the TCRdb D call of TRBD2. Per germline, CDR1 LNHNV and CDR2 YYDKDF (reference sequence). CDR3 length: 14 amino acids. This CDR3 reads CATSRLAGQETQYF.

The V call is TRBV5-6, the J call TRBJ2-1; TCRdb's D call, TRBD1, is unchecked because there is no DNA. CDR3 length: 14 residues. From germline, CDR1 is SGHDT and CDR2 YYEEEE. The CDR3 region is CASSPKDRFNEQFF.

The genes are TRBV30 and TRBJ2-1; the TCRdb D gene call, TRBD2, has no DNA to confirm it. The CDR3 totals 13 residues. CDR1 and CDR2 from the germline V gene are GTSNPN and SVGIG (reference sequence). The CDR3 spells CASSGISHNEQFF.

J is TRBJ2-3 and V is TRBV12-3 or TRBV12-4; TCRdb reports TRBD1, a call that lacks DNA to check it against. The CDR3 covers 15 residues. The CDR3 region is CASSLIAGAGDTQYF.

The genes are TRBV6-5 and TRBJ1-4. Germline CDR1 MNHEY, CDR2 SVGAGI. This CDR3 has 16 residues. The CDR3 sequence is CASSYSNRALNEKLFF.

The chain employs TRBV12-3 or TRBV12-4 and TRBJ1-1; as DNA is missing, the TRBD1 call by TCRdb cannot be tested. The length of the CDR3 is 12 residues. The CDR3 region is CASSPGNTEAFF.

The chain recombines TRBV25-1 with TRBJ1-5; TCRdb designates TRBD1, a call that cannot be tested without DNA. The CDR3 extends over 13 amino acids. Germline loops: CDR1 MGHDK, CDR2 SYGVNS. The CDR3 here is CASRGQGVEPQHF.

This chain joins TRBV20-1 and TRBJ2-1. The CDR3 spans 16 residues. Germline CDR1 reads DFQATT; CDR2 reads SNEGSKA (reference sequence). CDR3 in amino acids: CSAKFGGMSSYNEQFF.

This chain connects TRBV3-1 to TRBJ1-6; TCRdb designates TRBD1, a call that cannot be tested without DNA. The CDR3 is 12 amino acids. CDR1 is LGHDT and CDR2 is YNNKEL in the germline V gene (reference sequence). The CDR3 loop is CASSRQDSPLHF.